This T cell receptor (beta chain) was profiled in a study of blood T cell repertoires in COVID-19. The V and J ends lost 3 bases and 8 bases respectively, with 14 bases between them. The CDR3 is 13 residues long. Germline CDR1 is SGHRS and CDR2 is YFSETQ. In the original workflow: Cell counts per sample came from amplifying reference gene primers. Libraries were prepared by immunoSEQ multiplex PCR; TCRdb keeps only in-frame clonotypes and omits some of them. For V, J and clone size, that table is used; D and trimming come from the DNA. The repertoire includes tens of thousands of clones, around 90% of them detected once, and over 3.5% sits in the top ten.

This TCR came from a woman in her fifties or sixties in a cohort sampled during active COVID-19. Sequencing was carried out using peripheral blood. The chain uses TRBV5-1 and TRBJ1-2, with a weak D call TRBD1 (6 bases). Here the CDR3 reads CASSSPGVGGYTF. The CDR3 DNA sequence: TGCGCCAGCAGCTCTCCAGGGGTTGGGGGCTACACCTTC. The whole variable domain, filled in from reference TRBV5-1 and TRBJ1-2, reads KAGVTQTPRYLIKTRGQQVTLSCSPISGHRSVSWYQQTPGQGLQFLFEYFSETQRNKGNFPGRFSGRQFSNSRSEMNVSTLELGDSALYLCASSSPGVGGYTFGSGTRLTVV.